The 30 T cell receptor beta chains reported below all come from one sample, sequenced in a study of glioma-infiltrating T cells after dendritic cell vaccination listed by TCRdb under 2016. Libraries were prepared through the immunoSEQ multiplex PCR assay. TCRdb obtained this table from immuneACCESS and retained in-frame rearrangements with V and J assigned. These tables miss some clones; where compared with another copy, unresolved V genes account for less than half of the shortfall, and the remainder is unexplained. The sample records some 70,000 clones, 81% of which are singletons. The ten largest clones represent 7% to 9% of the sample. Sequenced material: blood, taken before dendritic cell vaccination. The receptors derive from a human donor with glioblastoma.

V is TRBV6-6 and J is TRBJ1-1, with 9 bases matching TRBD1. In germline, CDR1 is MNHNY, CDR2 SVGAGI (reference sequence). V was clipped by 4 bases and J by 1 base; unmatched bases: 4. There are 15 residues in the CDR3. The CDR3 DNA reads TGTGCCAGCAGTTTGCCGGGACAGGGGAACACTGAAGCTTTCTTT. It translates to CASSLPGQGNTEAFF.

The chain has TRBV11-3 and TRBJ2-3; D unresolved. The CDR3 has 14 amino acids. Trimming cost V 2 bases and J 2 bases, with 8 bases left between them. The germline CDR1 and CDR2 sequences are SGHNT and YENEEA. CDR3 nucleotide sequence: TGTGCCAGCAGCTTATTGGCCAACACAGATACGCAGTATTTT. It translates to CASSLLANTDTQYF. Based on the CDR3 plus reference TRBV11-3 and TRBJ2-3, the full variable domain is EAGVVQSPRYKIIEKKQPVAFWCNPISGHNTLYWYLQNLGQGPELLIRYENEEAVDDSQLPKDRFSAERLKGVDSTLKIQPAELGDSAVYLCASSLLANTDTQYFGPGTRLTVL.

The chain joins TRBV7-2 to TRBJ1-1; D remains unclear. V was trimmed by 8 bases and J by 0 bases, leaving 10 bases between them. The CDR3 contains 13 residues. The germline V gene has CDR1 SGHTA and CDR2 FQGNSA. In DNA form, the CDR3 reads TGTGCCAGCCTCACCGACATGAACACTGAAGCTTTCTTT. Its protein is CASLTDMNTEAFF.

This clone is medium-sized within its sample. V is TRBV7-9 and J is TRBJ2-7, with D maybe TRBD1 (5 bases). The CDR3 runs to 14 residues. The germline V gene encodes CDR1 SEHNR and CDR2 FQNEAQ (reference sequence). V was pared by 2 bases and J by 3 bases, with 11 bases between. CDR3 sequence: CASSLRQNLYEQYF. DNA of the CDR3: TGTGCCAGCAGCTTAAGACAGAACCTCTACGAGCAGTACTTC.

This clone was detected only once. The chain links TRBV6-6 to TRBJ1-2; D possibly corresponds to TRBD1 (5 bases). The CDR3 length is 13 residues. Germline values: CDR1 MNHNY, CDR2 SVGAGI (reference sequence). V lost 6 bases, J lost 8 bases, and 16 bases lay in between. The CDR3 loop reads CASRGYQGGGYTF. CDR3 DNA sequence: TGTGCCAGCAGGGGGTACCAGGGTGGCGGCTACACCTTC.

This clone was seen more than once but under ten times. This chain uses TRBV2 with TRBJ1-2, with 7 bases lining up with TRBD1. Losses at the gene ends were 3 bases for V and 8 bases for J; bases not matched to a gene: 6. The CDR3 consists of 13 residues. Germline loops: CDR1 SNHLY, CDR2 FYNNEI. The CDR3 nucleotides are TGTGCCAGCAGTGAGGGTAGGGGACAGGGCTACACCTTC. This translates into CASSEGRGQGYTF.

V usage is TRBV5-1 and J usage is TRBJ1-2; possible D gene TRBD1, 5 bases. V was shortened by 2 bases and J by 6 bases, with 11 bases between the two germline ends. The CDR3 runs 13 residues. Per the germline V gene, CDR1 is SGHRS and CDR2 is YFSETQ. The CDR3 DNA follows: TGCGCCAGCAGCTTCGGAGGGGAAAATGGCTACACCTTC. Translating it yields CASSFGGENGYTF.

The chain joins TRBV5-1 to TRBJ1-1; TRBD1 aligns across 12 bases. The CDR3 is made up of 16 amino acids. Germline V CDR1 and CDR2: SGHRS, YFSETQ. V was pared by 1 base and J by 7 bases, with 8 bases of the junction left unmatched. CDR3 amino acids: CASSLNRDRGQGEAFF. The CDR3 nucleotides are TGCGCCAGCAGCTTGAACCGGGACAGGGGGCAGGGTGAAGCTTTCTTT.

The CDR3 nucleotides read TGCGCCAGCAGCCAACCGACAGGGACCTATGGCTACACCTTC. The encoded protein is CASSQPTGTYGYTF. This chain connects TRBV4-1 to TRBJ1-2; TRBD1 matches at 7 bases. This CDR3 is 14 amino acids long. The J segment lost 4 bases and the V segment lost 2 bases, leaving 4 bases of the junction unmatched. Germline V gene lookup returns CDR1 MGHRA and CDR2 YSYEKL.

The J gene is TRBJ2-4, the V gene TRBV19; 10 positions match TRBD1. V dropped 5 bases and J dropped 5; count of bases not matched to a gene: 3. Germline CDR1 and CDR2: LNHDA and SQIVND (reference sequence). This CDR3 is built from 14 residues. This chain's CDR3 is CASSPGTGENIQYF. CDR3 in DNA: TGTGCCAGTAGTCCAGGGACAGGGGAAAACATTCAGTACTTC.

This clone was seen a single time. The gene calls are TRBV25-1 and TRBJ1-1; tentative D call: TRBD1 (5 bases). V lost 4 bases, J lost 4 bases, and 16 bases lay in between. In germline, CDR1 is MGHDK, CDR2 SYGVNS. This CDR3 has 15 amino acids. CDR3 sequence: CASSARQSASTEAFF. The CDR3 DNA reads TGTGCCAGCAGTGCCCGACAGAGTGCGAGCACTGAAGCTTTCTTT. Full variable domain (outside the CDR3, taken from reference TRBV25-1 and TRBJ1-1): EADIYQTPRYLVIGTGKKITLECSQTMGHDKMYWYQQDPGMELHLIHYSYGVNSTEKGDLSSESTVSRIRTEHFPLTLESARPSHTSQYLCASSARQSASTEAFFGQGTRLTVV.

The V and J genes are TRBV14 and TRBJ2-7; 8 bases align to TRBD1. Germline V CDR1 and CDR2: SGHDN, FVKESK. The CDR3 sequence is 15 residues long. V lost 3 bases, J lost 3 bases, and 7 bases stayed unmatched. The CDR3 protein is CASSQSGTGYYEQYF. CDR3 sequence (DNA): TGTGCCAGCAGCCAGTCCGGGACAGGCTACTACGAGCAGTACTTC.

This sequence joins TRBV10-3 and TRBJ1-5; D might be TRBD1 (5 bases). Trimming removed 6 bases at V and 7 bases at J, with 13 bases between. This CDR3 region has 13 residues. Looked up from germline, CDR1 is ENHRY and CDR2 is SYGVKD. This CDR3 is CAIRGDSVQPQHF. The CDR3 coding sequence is TGTGCCATCAGGGGGGACTCGGTCCAGCCCCAGCATTTT.

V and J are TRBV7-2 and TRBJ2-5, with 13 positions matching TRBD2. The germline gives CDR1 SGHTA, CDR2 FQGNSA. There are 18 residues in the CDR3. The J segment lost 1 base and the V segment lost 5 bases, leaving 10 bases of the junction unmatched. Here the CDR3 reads CASSLYRTSGGGQETQYF. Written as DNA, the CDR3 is TGTGCCAGCAGCCTTTACAGGACTAGCGGGGGAGGCCAAGAGACCCAGTACTTC.

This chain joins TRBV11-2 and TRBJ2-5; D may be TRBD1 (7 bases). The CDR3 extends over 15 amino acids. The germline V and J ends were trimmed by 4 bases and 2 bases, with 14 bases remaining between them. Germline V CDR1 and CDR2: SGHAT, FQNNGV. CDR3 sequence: CASSSAGQPQETQYF. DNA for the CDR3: TGTGCCAGCAGCTCGGCGGGACAGCCACAAGAGACCCAGTACTTC.

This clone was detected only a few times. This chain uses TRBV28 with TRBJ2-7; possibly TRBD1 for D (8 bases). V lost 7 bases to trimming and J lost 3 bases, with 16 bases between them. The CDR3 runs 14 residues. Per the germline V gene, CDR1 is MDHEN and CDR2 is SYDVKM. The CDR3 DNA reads TGTGCCAGCAACAGACAGGGGAGGGACTACGAGCAGTACTTC. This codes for CASNRQGRDYEQYF.

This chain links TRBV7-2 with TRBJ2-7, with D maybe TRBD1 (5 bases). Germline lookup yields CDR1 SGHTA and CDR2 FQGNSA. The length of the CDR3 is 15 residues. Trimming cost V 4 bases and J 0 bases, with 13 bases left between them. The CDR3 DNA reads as TGTGCCAGCAGCTCCTATGGCGACAGCTCCTACGAGCAGTACTTC. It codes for CASSSYGDSSYEQYF.

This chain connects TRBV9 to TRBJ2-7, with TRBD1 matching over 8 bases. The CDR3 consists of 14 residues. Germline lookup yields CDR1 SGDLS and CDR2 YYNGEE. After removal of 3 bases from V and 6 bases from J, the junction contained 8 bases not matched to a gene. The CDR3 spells CASSGGQGAREQYF. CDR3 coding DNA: TGTGCCAGCAGCGGAGGACAGGGTGCCCGCGAGCAGTACTTC.

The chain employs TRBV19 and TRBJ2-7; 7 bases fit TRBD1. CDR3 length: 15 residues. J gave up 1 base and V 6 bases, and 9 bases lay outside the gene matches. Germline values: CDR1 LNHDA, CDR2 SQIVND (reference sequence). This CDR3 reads CASSPRDRTSYEQYF. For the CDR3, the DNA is TGTGCCAGTAGCCCCCGGGACAGAACTTCCTACGAGCAGTACTTC.

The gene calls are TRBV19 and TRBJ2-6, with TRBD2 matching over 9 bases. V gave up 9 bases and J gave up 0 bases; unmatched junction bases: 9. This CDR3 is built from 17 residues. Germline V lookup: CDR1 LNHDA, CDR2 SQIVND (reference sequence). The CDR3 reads CASIQRGAFSGANVLTF. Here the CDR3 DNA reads TGTGCCAGCATCCAGCGGGGGGCCTTCTCTGGGGCCAACGTCCTGACTTTC.

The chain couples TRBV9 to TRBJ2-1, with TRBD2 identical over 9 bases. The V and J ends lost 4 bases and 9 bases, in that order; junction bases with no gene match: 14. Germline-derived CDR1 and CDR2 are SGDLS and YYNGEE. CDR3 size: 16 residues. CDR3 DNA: TGTGCCAGCAGCCCCCACGGGAGCGGGGGGACTCTTGAGCAGTTCTTC. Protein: CASSPHGSGGTLEQFF.

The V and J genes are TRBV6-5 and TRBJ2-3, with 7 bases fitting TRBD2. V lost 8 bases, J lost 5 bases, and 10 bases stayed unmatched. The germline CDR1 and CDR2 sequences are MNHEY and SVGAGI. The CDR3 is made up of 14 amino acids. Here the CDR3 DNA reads TGTGCCAGCGGCCGGGGGGAAAGGGAAGATACGCAGTATTTT. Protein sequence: CASGRGEREDTQYF.

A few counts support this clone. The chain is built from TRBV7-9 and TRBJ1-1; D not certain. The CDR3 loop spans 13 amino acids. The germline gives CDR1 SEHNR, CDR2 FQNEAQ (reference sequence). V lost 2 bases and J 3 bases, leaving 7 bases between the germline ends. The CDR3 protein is CASSLLSDTEAFF. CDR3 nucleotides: TGTGCCAGCAGCTTACTTTCGGACACTGAAGCTTTCTTT. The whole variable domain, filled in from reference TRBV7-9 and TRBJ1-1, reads DTGVSQNPRHKITKRGQNVTFRCDPISEHNRLYWYRQTLGQGPEFLTYFQNEAQLEKSRLLSDRFSAERPKGSFSTLEIQRTEQGDSAMYLCASSLLSDTEAFFGQGTRLTVV.

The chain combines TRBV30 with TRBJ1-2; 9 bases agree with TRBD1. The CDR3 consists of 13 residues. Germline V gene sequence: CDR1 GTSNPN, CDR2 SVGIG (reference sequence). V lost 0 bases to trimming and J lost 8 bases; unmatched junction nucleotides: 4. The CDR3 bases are TGTGCCTGGAGTGTGACAGGGGGTGAAGGCTACACCTTC. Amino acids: CAWSVTGGEGYTF.

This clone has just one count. The CDR3 sequence: CATSTRDSSSGANVLTF. CDR3 sequence (DNA): TGTGCCACCAGCACCAGGGATTCCTCCTCTGGGGCCAACGTCCTGACTTTC. V gene TRBV15 combines with J gene TRBJ2-6; tentative D call: TRBD1 (5 bases). The germline gives CDR1 LNHNV, CDR2 YYDKDF (reference sequence). Between the trimmed V and J ends, which lost 4 bases and 0 bases, there was a span of 13 bases. The CDR3 has 17 amino acids.

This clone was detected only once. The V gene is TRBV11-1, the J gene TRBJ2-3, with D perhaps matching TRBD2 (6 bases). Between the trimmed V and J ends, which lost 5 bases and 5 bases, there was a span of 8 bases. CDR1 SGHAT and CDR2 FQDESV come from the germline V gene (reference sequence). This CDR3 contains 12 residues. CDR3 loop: CASSRSGDTQYF. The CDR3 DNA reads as TGTGCCAGCAGCCGTAGCGGAGATACGCAGTATTTT.

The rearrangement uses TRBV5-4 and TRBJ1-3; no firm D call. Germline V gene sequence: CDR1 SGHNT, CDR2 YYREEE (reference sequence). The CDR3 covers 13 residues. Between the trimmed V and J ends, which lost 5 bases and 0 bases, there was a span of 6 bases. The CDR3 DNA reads TGTGCCAGCAGTTCTTCCTCTGGAAACACCATATATTTT. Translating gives CASSSSSGNTIYF.

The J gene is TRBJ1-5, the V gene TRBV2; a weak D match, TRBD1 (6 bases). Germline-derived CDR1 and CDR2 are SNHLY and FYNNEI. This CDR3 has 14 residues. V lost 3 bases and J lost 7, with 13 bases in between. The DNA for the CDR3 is TGTGCCAGCAGTGACAGGGGAATTGACCAGCCCCAGCATTTT. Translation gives CASSDRGIDQPQHF.

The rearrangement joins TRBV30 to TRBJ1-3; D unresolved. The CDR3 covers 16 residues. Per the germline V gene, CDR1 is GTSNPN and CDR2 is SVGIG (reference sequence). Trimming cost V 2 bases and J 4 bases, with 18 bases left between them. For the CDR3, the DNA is TGTGCCTGGAGTACAATGGCGATCCCGGGAGGAAACACCATATATTTT. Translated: CAWSTMAIPGGNTIYF.

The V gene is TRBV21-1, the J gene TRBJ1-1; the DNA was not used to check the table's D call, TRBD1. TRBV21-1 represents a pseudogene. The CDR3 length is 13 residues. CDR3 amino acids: CASSNLKTGEAFF. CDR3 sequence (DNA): TGTGCCAGCAGCAATTTGAAAACAGGGGAAGCTTTCTTT.